Here is one TCR beta chain with its context. Donors in Cohort 3 counted as recovered after two negative PCRs, clearance, or symptom resolution. Method: immunoSEQ multiplex PCR; TCRdb's copy keeps in-frame clones and lacks some. The profile covers 200,000 to 300,000 clones, with roughly 86% appearing a single time and under 3% taken by the ten largest. The CDR3 is 13 residues long. Germline loops: CDR1 MGHRA, CDR2 YSYEKL. With 4 bases removed from V and 3 bases from J, the gap between germline ends came to 10 bases. The sample comes from a study of blood T cell repertoires in COVID-19. Study as a whole: Acute and convalescent COVID-19 specimens originated in the United States, Italy and Spain.

Material: PBMCs or T cells enriched from blood (not recorded which). The J gene is TRBJ2-7, the V gene TRBV4-1; D is perhaps TRBD2 (5 bases). This TCR was sampled from a young woman who had recovered from COVID-19. The DNA of the CDR3 is TGCGCCAGCAGCCGAGGGCAGAACTACGAGCAGTACTTC. Protein sequence: CASSRGQNYEQYF.